Below are 21 T cell receptor beta chains sequenced from a single sample in a study of CD8 T cells in Susac syndrome. Random hexamers served to reverse transcribe about 0.45 to 1 ug RNA. TCRdb fed the immunoSEQ multiplex PCR reads into MiXCR, producing one record per CDR3 protein. The sample shows tens of thousands of distinct CDR3 sequences, approximately 95% of them seen only once. The sequenced material came from CD8+ T cells from PBMCs. These receptors were obtained from a human donor with Susac syndrome.

The chain links TRBV12-3 or TRBV12-4 to TRBJ1-2, with no clear D. This CDR3 spans 11 amino acids. V was trimmed by 8 bases and J by 3 bases, leaving 7 bases between them. As DNA, the CDR3 is TGTGCCAGCCGATCCGACTATGGCTACACCTTC. This codes for CASRSDYGYTF.

Of note for this clonotype: The junction and the germline gene differ at one end; a read error may be behind it. The chain links TRBV24-1 to TRBJ2-5, with D possibly being TRBD2 (5 bases). The CDR3 loop spans 11 amino acids. CDR1 and CDR2 from the germline V gene are KGHDR and SFDVKD. This CDR3 is CATSDGETQHF. CDR3 nucleotides: TGTGCCACCAGTGATGGGGAGACCCAGCACTTC.

This sequence joins TRBV25-1 and TRBJ2-2; TRBD2 matches at 9 bases. The CDR3 runs to 17 residues. V lost 3 bases and J lost 1; bases outside the gene matches: 6. Per the germline V gene, CDR1 is MGHDK and CDR2 is SYGVNS. CDR3 sequence: CASSDFWTSENTGELFF. The DNA of the CDR3 is TGTGCCAGCAGTGATTTTTGGACTAGCGAGAACACCGGGGAGCTGTTTTTT.

This chain connects TRBV9 to TRBJ1-6; 9 nucleotides align to TRBD1. The CDR3 spans 14 residues. CDR1 and CDR2 from the germline V gene are SGDLS and YYNGEE. V was clipped by 2 bases and J by 8 bases; unmatched bases: 2. This CDR3 reads CASSVGQGDSPLHF. The CDR3 DNA reads TGTGCCAGCAGCGTGGGACAGGGTGATTCACCCCTCCACTTT.

This clonotype was picked up one time. A read error may account for a junction end that differs from germline. V gene TRBV6-2 or TRBV6-3 combines with J gene TRBJ1-2, with D perhaps matching TRBD1 (5 bases). The CDR3 has 11 residues. Germline V lookup: CDR1 MNHEY, CDR2 SVGEGT. CDR3 DNA sequence: TGTGCCAGCGGCCCCAGTTATATGGGGGACTTC. This gives the protein CASGPSYMGDF.

The chain uses TRBV7-9 and TRBJ1-4; D remains ambiguous. The germline CDR1 and CDR2 sequences are SEHNR and FQNEAQ (reference sequence). V lost 7 bases and J lost 8, with 11 bases in between. This CDR3 contains 12 residues. The CDR3 nucleotides read TGTGCCAGCACCCCAAGTGTGGAAAAACTGTTTTTT. This translates into CASTPSVEKLFF.

This chain connects TRBV19 to TRBJ2-7; D is uncertain. With 4 bases removed from V and 6 bases from J, the gap between germline ends came to 13 bases. The CDR3 extends over 13 amino acids. Germline-derived CDR1 and CDR2 are LNHDA and SQIVND (reference sequence). CDR3 DNA: TGTGCCAGTAGTACCGACCATGGGCTCGAGCAGTACTTC. Its protein product is CASSTDHGLEQYF. The variable domain in full, with the rest retrieved from reference TRBV19 and TRBJ2-7, is DGGITQSPKYLFRKEGQNVTLSCEQNLNHDAMYWYRQDPGQGLRLIYYSQIVNDFQKGDIAEGYSVSREKKESFPLTVTSAQKNPTAFYLCASSTDHGLEQYFGPGTRLTVT.

The chain couples TRBV28 to TRBJ2-7; possibly TRBD2 for D (5 bases). CDR3 length: 11 amino acids. Trimming pared 4 bases from V and 4 bases from J, leaving 5 bases between. Germline V gene sequence: CDR1 MDHEN, CDR2 SYDVKM. Here the CDR3 DNA reads TGTGCCAGCAGTTGGGAGTACGAGCAGTACTTC. Its translation is CASSWEYEQYF. The full variable domain, its missing parts supplied by reference TRBV28 and TRBJ2-7, is DVKVTQSSRYLVKRTGEKVFLECVQDMDHENMFWYRQDPGLGLRLIYFSYDVKMKEKGDIPEGYSVSREKKERFSLILESASTNQTSMYLCASSWEYEQYFGPGTRLTVT.

This clonotype showed up just once. The V gene is TRBV29-1, the J gene TRBJ2-1, with D possibly being TRBD2 (6 bases). This CDR3 is built from 10 residues. The V gene's germline CDR1 is SQVTM and CDR2 ANQGSEA. V was cut by 7 bases and J by 13 bases, with 14 bases left in between. The CDR3 here is CSAEGIGQFF. The CDR3 DNA sequence: TGCAGCGCGGAGGGGATAGGACAGTTCTTC.

The rearrangement joins TRBV7-9 to TRBJ2-7, with TRBD2 as a possible D gene (6 bases). Trimming left V 5 bases short and J 6 bases short, with 23 bases between. Germline loops: CDR1 SEHNR, CDR2 FQNEAQ (reference sequence). The CDR3 extends over 16 amino acids. In DNA form, the CDR3 reads TGTGCCAGCAGCCGTAGCATTCAGGGAGGAGTCGGCGAGCAGTACTTC. This translates into CASSRSIQGGVGEQYF.

V is TRBV5-1 and J is TRBJ2-2; weak D call: TRBD2 (6 bases). There are 15 residues in the CDR3. Trimming cost V 4 bases and J 0 bases, with 10 bases left between them. Per the germline V gene, CDR1 is SGHRS and CDR2 is YFSETQ. CDR3 bases: TGCGCCAGCAGCAGGAGGGCCTCGAACACCGGGGAGCTGTTTTTT. This gives the protein CASSRRASNTGELFF.

This chain joins TRBV4-2 and TRBJ2-1, with D perhaps being TRBD1 or TRBD2 (6 bases each). The germline V and J ends were trimmed by 0 bases and 9 bases, with 9 bases remaining between them. In germline, CDR1 is LGHNA, CDR2 YNFKEQ. The CDR3 sequence is 13 residues long. CDR3 in amino acids: CASSQEGGGEQFF. The CDR3, as DNA: TGTGCCAGCAGCCAAGAAGGAGGGGGTGAGCAGTTCTTC.

The V gene is TRBV7-9, the J gene TRBJ2-1; D unresolved. The CDR3 is 14 amino acids. The V gene lost 5 bases and the J gene lost 2 bases, with 10 bases spanning the gap. The germline CDR1 and CDR2 sequences are SEHNR and FQNEAQ (reference sequence). CDR3 bases: TGTGCCAGCAGCCCCGTGAGAGCCTACAATGAGCAGTTCTTC. It encodes CASSPVRAYNEQFF.

This clonotype occurred once. The V and J genes are TRBV20-1 and TRBJ2-7; unclear D gene. V dropped 0 bases and J dropped 5 bases, with 8 bases sitting between them. Germline CDR1 and CDR2: DFQATT and SNEGSKA (reference sequence). CDR3 length equals 12 residues. The CDR3 nucleotides read TGCAGTGCTAGAGATCTAGGTAACGAGCAGTACTTC. Amino acids: CSARDLGNEQYF.

The chain recombines TRBV5-1 with TRBJ2-2; D is unresolved. CDR1 SGHRS and CDR2 YFSETQ come from the germline V gene. The CDR3 covers 15 residues. V lost 4 bases, J lost 7 bases, and 17 bases lay in between. CDR3 protein: CASSLPPHGGGELFF. CDR3 nucleotides: TGCGCCAGCAGCCTTCCTCCTCATGGCGGCGGGGAGCTGTTTTTT.

The rearrangement joins TRBV24-1 to TRBJ2-2; tentatively, D is TRBD1 or TRBD2 (5 bases each). CDR3 length: 15 amino acids. The germline V and J ends were trimmed by 4 bases and 1 base, with 9 bases remaining between them. Germline V lookup: CDR1 KGHDR, CDR2 SFDVKD. The CDR3 spells CATSDRDRNTGELFF. DNA of the CDR3: TGTGCCACCAGTGACCGGGACCGGAACACCGGGGAGCTGTTTTTT.

This sequence joins TRBV4-3 and TRBJ2-3; 8 bases map to TRBD2. Losses at the gene ends were 4 bases for V and 4 bases for J; bases not matched to a gene: 13. The CDR3 length is 17 residues. CDR1 is LGHNA and CDR2 is YSLEER in the germline V gene. CDR3 sequence (DNA): TGCGCCAGCAGCCCCGGCCACACGGGAGGGACCCCAGATACGCAGTATTTT. Its translation: CASSPGHTGGTPDTQYF.

A few counts support this clonotype. V usage is TRBV6-5 and J usage is TRBJ1-5; D gene uncertain. Germline CDR1 MNHEY, CDR2 SVGAGI. Trimming cost V 2 bases and J 10 bases, with 9 bases left between them. This CDR3 is built from 12 residues. In DNA form, the CDR3 reads TGTGCCAGCAGTTACCTACTCGTTCCCCAGCATTTT. As protein: CASSYLLVPQHF.

This clonotype was seen just once. The V call is TRBV7-9, the J call TRBJ2-7; unclear D gene. The CDR3 sequence is 14 residues long. Germline assignment: CDR1 SEHNR and CDR2 FQNEAQ (reference sequence). The V end was cut by 5 bases, the J end by 0 bases, with 11 bases between. CDR3 region: CASSLSESSYEQYF. CDR3 in DNA: TGTGCCAGCAGCCTATCGGAGAGCTCCTACGAGCAGTACTTC.

The chain is built from TRBV20-1 and TRBJ2-7; D call uncertain. Germline CDR1 DFQATT, CDR2 SNEGSKA (reference sequence). The CDR3 is 8 residues long. V was pared by 0 bases and J by 9 bases, with 0 bases between. The CDR3 region is CSAREQYF. For the CDR3, the DNA is TGCAGTGCTAGAGAGCAGTACTTC.

About this clonotype itself: One end of the junction fails to match germline, which may point to a read error. This sequence joins TRBV30 and TRBJ2-2; 7 bases are a match to TRBD2. The germline V gene has CDR1 GTSNPN and CDR2 SVGIG (reference sequence). The CDR3 covers 13 residues. The CDR3 DNA reads as TGTGCCTGGAGTGTCGGAGACGGCGGGGGGCTGTTTTTT. Residues: CAWSVGDGGGLFF.